This entry concerns a single T cell receptor (beta chain). In the original analysis: ImmunoSEQ yielded junction-only sequences lacking quality scores, so filtering differed. Using immunoSEQ multiplex PCR, the repertoire was profiled, and TCRdb retains in-frame clones only, with some absent. That table gives V, J and clone size, and the DNA gave D and trimming. The sample contains roughly 2.1 million clones, about 92% of which appear only once. Selected positively for CCR7 and CD45RO-negative, naive CD8 cells excluded terminally differentiated effector memory CD45RA+ cells. Adults of Caucasian background living in Nashville, Tennessee made up all donors. This record comes from a study of shared clonotypes between healthy human individuals. CDR1 is PRHDT and CDR2 is FYEKMQ in the germline V gene (reference sequence). This CDR3 comprises 12 residues. Trimming removed 8 bases from V and 3 bases from J, with 10 bases in between.

This clonotype was obtained from a man in his late teens or twenties in good health. Some clones in this sample may be carry-over from other donors' samples. The chain links TRBV13 to TRBJ1-1; the D is unclear. Sequenced input: naive CD8+ T cells from PBMCs. CDR3 residues: CASSSGHTEAFF. Here the CDR3 DNA reads TGTGCCAGCTCGTCTGGGCACACTGAAGCTTTCTTT.